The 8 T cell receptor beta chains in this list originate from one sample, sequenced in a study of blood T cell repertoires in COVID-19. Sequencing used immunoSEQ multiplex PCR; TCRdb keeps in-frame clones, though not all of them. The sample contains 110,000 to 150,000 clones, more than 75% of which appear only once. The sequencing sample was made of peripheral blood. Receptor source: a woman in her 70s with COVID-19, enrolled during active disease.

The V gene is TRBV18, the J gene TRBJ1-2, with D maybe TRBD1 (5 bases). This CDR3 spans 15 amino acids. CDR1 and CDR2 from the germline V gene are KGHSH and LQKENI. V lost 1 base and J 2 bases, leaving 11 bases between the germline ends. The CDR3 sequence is CASSPQWEGNYGYTF. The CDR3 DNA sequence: TGTGCCAGCTCACCACAGTGGGAGGGGAACTATGGCTACACCTTC. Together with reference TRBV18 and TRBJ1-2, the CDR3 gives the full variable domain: NAGVMQNPRHLVRRRGQEARLRCSPMKGHSHVYWYRQLPEEGLKFMVYLQKENIIDESGMPKERFSAEFPKEGPSILRIQQVVRGDSAAYFCASSPQWEGNYGYTFGSGTRLTVV.

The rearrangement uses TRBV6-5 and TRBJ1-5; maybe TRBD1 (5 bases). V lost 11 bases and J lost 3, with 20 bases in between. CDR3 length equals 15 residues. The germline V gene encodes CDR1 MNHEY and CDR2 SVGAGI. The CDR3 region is CAVPRLTEDNQPQHF. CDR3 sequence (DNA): TGTGCCGTCCCGAGGTTGACAGAGGACAATCAGCCCCAGCATTTT.

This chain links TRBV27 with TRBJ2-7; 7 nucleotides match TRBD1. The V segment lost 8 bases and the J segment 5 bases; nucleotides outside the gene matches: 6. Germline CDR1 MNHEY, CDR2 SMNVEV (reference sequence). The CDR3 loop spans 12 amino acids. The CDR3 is CASRQGAHEQYF. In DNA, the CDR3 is TGTGCCAGCCGACAGGGTGCCCACGAGCAGTACTTC.

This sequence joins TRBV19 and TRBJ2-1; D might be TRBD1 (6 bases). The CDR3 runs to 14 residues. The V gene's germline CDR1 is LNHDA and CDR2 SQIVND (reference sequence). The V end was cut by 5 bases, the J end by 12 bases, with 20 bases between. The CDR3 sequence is CASSEGVTRGGQFF. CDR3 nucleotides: TGTGCCAGTAGTGAGGGGGTCACCCGTGGGGGGCAGTTCTTC.

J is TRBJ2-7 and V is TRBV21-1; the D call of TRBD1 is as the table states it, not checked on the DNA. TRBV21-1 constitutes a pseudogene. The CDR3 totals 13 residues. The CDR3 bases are TGTGCCAGAAAAACAGGGGGGAGGCACGAGCAGTACTTC. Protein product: CARKTGGRHEQYF.

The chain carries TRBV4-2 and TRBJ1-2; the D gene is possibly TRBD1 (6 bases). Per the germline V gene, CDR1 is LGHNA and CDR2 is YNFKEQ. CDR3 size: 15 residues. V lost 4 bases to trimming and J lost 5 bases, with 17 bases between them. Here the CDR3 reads CASSPSGGGEYGYTF. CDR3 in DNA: TGTGCCAGCAGCCCTTCCGGGGGGGGCGAATATGGCTACACCTTC.

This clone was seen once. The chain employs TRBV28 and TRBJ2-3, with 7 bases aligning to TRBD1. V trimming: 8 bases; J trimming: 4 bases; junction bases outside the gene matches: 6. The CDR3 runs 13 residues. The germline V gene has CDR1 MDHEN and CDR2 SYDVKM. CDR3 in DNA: TGTGCCAGCGCGAGACAGGGCCCAGATACGCAGTATTTT. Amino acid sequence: CASARQGPDTQYF.

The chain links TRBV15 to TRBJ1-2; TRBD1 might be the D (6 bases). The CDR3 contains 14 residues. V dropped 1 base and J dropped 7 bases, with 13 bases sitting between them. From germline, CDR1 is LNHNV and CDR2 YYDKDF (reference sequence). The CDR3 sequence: CATSRVGGAGGYTF. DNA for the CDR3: TGTGCCACCAGCAGAGTGGGGGGGGCTGGTGGCTACACCTTC.